What follows are 4 T cell receptor beta chains derived from one specimen sequenced in a study of blood T cell repertoires in COVID-19. The method was immunoSEQ multiplex PCR; TCRdb's version includes in-frame clones alone and lacks a portion of them. Of some 210,000 clones in the sample, 70% to 90% were seen once. The sample consisted of peripheral blood. The source is a woman aged 40 to 50 who had recovered from COVID-19.

This clone turned up a few times. The rearrangement joins TRBV6-5 to TRBJ2-2; D uncertain. The CDR3 totals 13 residues. The germline CDR1 and CDR2 sequences are MNHEY and SVGAGI. Trimming pared 5 bases from V and 7 bases from J, leaving 11 bases between. CDR3 residues: CASSPRVGGELFF. The DNA of the CDR3 is TGTGCCAGCAGTCCCCGAGTCGGCGGGGAGCTGTTTTTT.

The chain has TRBV11-3 and TRBJ2-1; 8 nucleotides match TRBD2. The CDR3 is 18 residues long. Looked up from germline, CDR1 is SGHNT and CDR2 is YENEEA. V lost 0 bases, J lost 2 bases, and 9 bases stayed unmatched. CDR3 in amino acids: CASSLDGSSGPPYNEQFF. The CDR3 region has the DNA TGTGCCAGCAGCTTAGATGGCTCTAGCGGGCCTCCCTACAATGAGCAGTTCTTC.

J is TRBJ2-1 and V is TRBV7-9; D is possibly TRBD2 (6 bases). Germline-derived CDR1 and CDR2 are SEHNR and FQNEAQ (reference sequence). The V end lost 2 bases, the J end lost 5 bases, and 13 bases lay between the germline ends. This CDR3 region has 15 residues. CDR3 residues: CASSLQGLHHNEQFF. The CDR3 DNA reads as TGTGCCAGCAGCTTACAGGGACTCCACCACAATGAGCAGTTCTTC.

V gene TRBV28 combines with J gene TRBJ2-7; TRBD1 aligns across 7 bases. V trimming: 8 bases; J trimming: 0 bases; junction bases outside the gene matches: 7. Germline V CDR1 and CDR2: MDHEN, SYDVKM. CDR3 length: 14 amino acids. The CDR3: CASGRTGFSYEQYF. Written as DNA, the CDR3 is TGTGCCAGCGGAAGGACAGGCTTCTCCTACGAGCAGTACTTC.